Each of the 10 T cell receptor beta chains below was sequenced from the same sample in a study of T cells after yellow fever vaccination. TCRdb independently ran MiXCR on the 5' RACE reads; one entry per CDR3 protein. The table shows a few hundred thousand distinct CDR3 sequences, with approximately 3% occurring only once. The specimen comprised CD4+ T cells sorted from PBMCs, sampled 10 days after the yellow fever booster vaccination. The receptor set was obtained from a young man who received the YFV17D yellow fever vaccine.

This clonotype was seen repeatedly, ten times or more. The chain uses TRBV24-1 and TRBJ2-3; 7 positions match TRBD2. The CDR3 has 16 residues. The germline CDR1 and CDR2 sequences are KGHDR and SFDVKD. Trimming cost V 3 bases and J 2 bases; bases outside gene matches: 7. CDR3 nucleotide sequence: TGTGCCACCAGTGATCTGTCGGGGGGTTACACAGATACGCAGTATTTT. Protein sequence: CATSDLSGGYTDTQYF.

In this sample, this clonotype turned up many times. A read error is likely, as this CDR3 ends without the conserved phenylalanine or tryptophan. The DNA is omitted, as the CDR3 cannot be located on it reliably, and the CDR3 follows TCRdb's listing. This chain uses TRBV10-3 with TRBJ2-7. The germline V gene encodes CDR1 ENHRY and CDR2 SYGVKD. Ends included, the CDR3 has 8 residues. The CDR3 spells CAISDRLC.

This clonotype came up many times. The gene calls are TRBV2 and TRBJ2-2; D could derive from TRBD1 or TRBD2 (5 bases each). The CDR3 covers 14 residues. Germline V gene data show CDR1 as SNHLY and CDR2 as FYNNEI. V lost 8 bases to trimming and J lost 6 bases, with 16 bases between them. This chain's CDR3 is CASGGAKLAGELFF. The CDR3 DNA is TGTGCCAGCGGGGGAGCAAAACTGGCCGGGGAGCTGTTTTTT.

The CDR3 DNA sequence: TGTGCCAGCAGTGATATACAGGGCTTCGGCTATGGCTACACCTTC. It codes for CASSDIQGFGYGYTF. This chain connects TRBV25-1 to TRBJ1-2; D may be TRBD1 (6 bases). V shed 3 bases and J shed 4 bases, with 15 bases lying between them. There are 15 residues in the CDR3. CDR1 and CDR2 from the germline V gene are MGHDK and SYGVNS.

V usage is TRBV3-1 and J usage is TRBJ1-1; D is unclear. Trimming left V 1 base short and J 7 bases short, with 10 bases between. CDR1 and CDR2 from the germline V gene are LGHDT and YNNKEL (reference sequence). The CDR3 totals 13 residues. The CDR3: CASSQGGIGEAFF. For the CDR3, the DNA is TGTGCCAGCAGCCAAGGAGGGATCGGTGAAGCTTTCTTT.

This clonotype was seen many times. J is TRBJ2-3 and V is TRBV7-9; D may correspond to TRBD1 or TRBD2 (5 bases each). Looked up from germline, CDR1 is SEHNR and CDR2 is FQNEAQ (reference sequence). The length of the CDR3 is 15 residues. Trimming removed 5 bases from V and 2 bases from J, with 14 bases in between. CDR3 bases: TGTGCCAGCAGCCTAACATCCGGGGCCACAGATACGCAGTATTTT. Translation gives CASSLTSGATDTQYF.

The table lists this clonotype with many counts. The chain combines TRBV7-2 with TRBJ2-2; TRBD1 agrees at 8 bases. Germline V gene sequence: CDR1 SGHTA, CDR2 FQGNSA. The V gene end was trimmed by 5 bases and the J gene end by 7 bases; junction bases not matched to a gene: 9. The CDR3 extends over 15 amino acids. The CDR3 sequence: CASSRPRTGFGELFF. CDR3 coding DNA: TGTGCCAGCAGCCGCCCCCGGACAGGGTTCGGGGAGCTGTTTTTT.

This clonotype was seen repeatedly, ten times or more. The rearrangement links TRBV7-2 to TRBJ2-1; TRBD2 is a possible D gene (6 bases). V dropped 1 base and J dropped 3 bases, with 13 bases sitting between them. The CDR3 extends over 16 amino acids. Looked up from germline, CDR1 is SGHTA and CDR2 is FQGNSA. In DNA, the CDR3 is TGTGCCAGCAGCTTAGTGGGCGGGGAGTACTACAATGAGCAGTTCTTC. Protein: CASSLVGGEYYNEQFF.

The chain employs TRBV6-1 and TRBJ1-2; the D gene is possibly TRBD1 (6 bases). This CDR3 is 13 amino acids long. The ends were cut back, 6 bases at V and 5 bases at J, with 13 bases in the middle. Germline V gene sequence: CDR1 MNHNS, CDR2 SASEGT. The CDR3 nucleotides are TGTGCCAGCAGCCCAACAGGGTTGTATGGCTACACCTTC. As protein: CASSPTGLYGYTF.

V and J are TRBV4-3 and TRBJ2-7, with 8 bases lining up with TRBD2. Trimming at V came to 2 bases and at J to 0 bases, leaving 9 bases not matched to a gene. This CDR3 comprises 17 residues. Germline CDR1 and CDR2: LGHNA and YSLEER. The CDR3 loop reads CASSQSGGAGSSYEQYF. For the CDR3, the DNA is TGCGCCAGCAGCCAATCCGGGGGGGCAGGGAGCTCCTACGAGCAGTACTTC.